This T cell receptor beta chain was documented in a study of cytomegalovirus exposure and HLA in healthy donors. Study details: Roughly 89 million unique TCR sequences came from HLA-typed donors in an early release. Within the Caucasian-associated ancestry cluster were around 81% of the 350 to 400 genotyped donors.

Broader study findings: It was reported in a later analysis that an Asian-associated ancestry cluster showed fewer N-insertions than the approximately 670-donor mean. Under in vitro conditions, a few CMV-associated chains were confirmed as specific for CMV antigens.

Concerning this clone itself: The antigen is unknown.

PCR amplification relied on 60 Vbeta primers (plus 13 Jbeta primers). The protocol was immunoSEQ multiplex PCR, while the TCRdb copy is restricted to in-frame clones and leaves out a portion. The sample holds 150,000 to 250,000 clones. V trimming: 2 bases; J trimming: 8 bases; junction bases outside the gene matches: 12. The V gene's germline CDR1 is MNHEY and CDR2 SVGAGI. CDR3 length: 16 residues. The chain couples TRBV6-5 to TRBJ1-2; 9 bases are shared with TRBD1. The specimen sequenced was PBMCs. The clonotype was recovered from a boy aged 5-17 years in good health and CMV-seronegative. CDR3 sequence: CASSYTDRGHEGGYTF. The CDR3 nucleotides are TGTGCCAGCAGTTACACGGACAGGGGACACGAGGGCGGCTACACCTTC.